The 21 T cell receptor beta chains presented below share a single source sample, sequenced in a study of blood T cell repertoires in COVID-19. The protocol was immunoSEQ multiplex PCR, while the TCRdb copy is restricted to in-frame clones and leaves out a portion. The repertoire holds approximately 110,000 clones, with 81% as singletons. The sample consisted of peripheral blood. Receptors were obtained from a middle-aged man with acute or convalescent COVID-19.

V gene TRBV5-5 combines with J gene TRBJ1-2; 8 nucleotides agree with TRBD1. J gave up 6 bases and V 0 bases, and 4 bases lay outside the gene matches. There are 14 residues in the CDR3. Germline values: CDR1 SGHKS, CDR2 YYEKEE (reference sequence). CDR3 in DNA: TGTGCCAGCAGCTTGGGACAGGGGTGGGATGGCTACACCTTC. Translating it yields CASSLGQGWDGYTF.

The chain joins TRBV3-1 (or the pseudogene TRBV3-2) to TRBJ1-1, with TRBD1 matching over 9 bases. CDR1 is LGHDT, CDR2 YNNKEL, per germline (reference sequence). This CDR3 spans 15 amino acids. V shed 2 bases and J 10 bases; nucleotides not matched to a gene: 11. CDR3: CASSQTSGTGNVAFF. The CDR3 DNA sequence: TGTGCCAGCAGCCAAACTTCCGGGACAGGGAACGTAGCTTTCTTT.

This chain uses TRBV27 with TRBJ1-1; TRBD1 aligns across 9 bases. With 6 bases clipped from V and 1 base from J, the junction kept 9 bases outside the gene matches. This CDR3 is built from 16 residues. CDR1 and CDR2 from the germline V gene are MNHEY and SMNVEV (reference sequence). This CDR3 reads CASRPRTGDWNTEAFF. The CDR3 bases are TGTGCCAGCAGACCTAGGACAGGGGATTGGAACACTGAAGCTTTCTTT.

This clone was recorded a few times. V gene TRBV5-4 combines with J gene TRBJ1-4, with TRBD1 identical over 7 bases. Germline CDR1 reads SGHNT; CDR2 reads YYREEE (reference sequence). Trimming cost V 4 bases and J 7 bases; bases outside gene matches: 7. The CDR3 spans 14 residues. The DNA of the CDR3 is TGTGCCAGCAGCCCAGGGGGTAGTGGTGAAAAACTGTTTTTT. It translates to CASSPGGSGEKLFF.

This chain links TRBV5-1 with TRBJ1-2, with 8 bases matching TRBD1. The germline V gene has CDR1 SGHRS and CDR2 YFSETQ. Losses at the gene ends were 0 bases for V and 7 bases for J; bases not matched to a gene: 8. The CDR3 is 15 residues long. The CDR3 DNA follows: TGCGCCAGCAGCTTGGAGCCCAGGGGGCTAGGTGGCTACACCTTC. The encoded protein is CASSLEPRGLGGYTF.

CDR3 region: CASSLDRSYGYTF. The DNA for the CDR3 is TGCGCCAGCAGCTTGGACAGAAGCTATGGCTACACCTTC. The chain links TRBV5-1 to TRBJ1-2; no definite D call. Trimming shortened V by 0 bases and J by 4 bases, and 7 bases separated the two germline ends. Germline lookup yields CDR1 SGHRS and CDR2 YFSETQ. The CDR3 runs to 13 residues.

A few counts support this clone. The chain is built from TRBV30 and TRBJ1-2, with 7 positions matching TRBD1. The CDR3 runs 11 residues. V trimming: 7 bases; J trimming: 2 bases; junction bases outside the gene matches: 1. Germline V gene sequence: CDR1 GTSNPN, CDR2 SVGIG (reference sequence). The CDR3 is CASRGNYGYTF. CDR3 nucleotide sequence: TGTGCCTCCAGGGGGAACTATGGCTACACCTTC.

The chain is built from TRBV6-5 and TRBJ1-1; a weak D match, TRBD1 (5 bases). The germline V gene has CDR1 MNHEY and CDR2 SVGAGI. The ends were cut back, 4 bases at V and 6 bases at J, with 6 bases in the middle. The CDR3 is 11 amino acids. The CDR3 nucleotides are TGTGCCAGCAGTTGGGGGGCTGAAGCTTTCTTT. It encodes CASSWGAEAFF.

The rearrangement joins TRBV4-1 to TRBJ1-5; TRBD1 matches 9 bases. CDR3 length equals 15 residues. Per the germline V gene, CDR1 is MGHRA and CDR2 is YSYEKL. V dropped 1 base and J dropped 4; count of bases not matched to a gene: 2. The CDR3 nucleotides are TGCGCCAGCAGCCAAGCAGGGACAGGGAATCAGCCCCAGCATTTT. Amino acid sequence: CASSQAGTGNQPQHF.

This chain links TRBV19 with TRBJ2-7; D may be TRBD1 (6 bases). Trimming shortened V by 5 bases and J by 1 base, and 12 bases separated the two germline ends. CDR1 is LNHDA, CDR2 SQIVND, per germline (reference sequence). The CDR3 spans 14 residues. The CDR3 DNA follows: TGTGCCAGTAGTGCCCCTGACAGGTCCTACGAGCAGTACTTC. Its protein is CASSAPDRSYEQYF.

DNA for the CDR3: TGTGCCAGCAGCCGAAGACCCTTTACGACTAGCGGGGAAGAGACCCAGTACTTC. Its protein product is CASSRRPFTTSGEETQYF. V is TRBV27 and J is TRBJ2-5, with 11 positions matching TRBD2. CDR3 length: 18 residues. Trimming cost V 6 bases and J 3 bases; bases outside gene matches: 15. CDR1 is MNHEY and CDR2 is SMNVEV in the germline V gene (reference sequence).

A single count supports this clone. The genes are TRBV6-4 and TRBJ2-2; D is unresolved. Trimming cost V 5 bases and J 3 bases, with 4 bases left between them. The CDR3 covers 12 residues. Germline loops: CDR1 MRHNA, CDR2 SNTAGT. The CDR3 region is CASSTDTGELFF. CDR3 nucleotides: TGTGCCAGCAGTACGGACACCGGGGAGCTGTTTTTT.

The rearrangement uses TRBV11-2 and TRBJ2-7, with TRBD1 matching 8 bases. V shed 0 bases, J shed 1 base, and the junction held 8 bases outside the gene matches. The CDR3 is 17 residues long. Germline loops: CDR1 SGHAT, CDR2 FQNNGV. In nucleotides, the CDR3 is TGTGCCAGCAGCTTAGATAGTGGACAGGGATTTTCCTACGAGCAGTACTTC. Its translation is CASSLDSGQGFSYEQYF.

This sequence joins TRBV7-8 and TRBJ2-7; 7 nucleotides align to TRBD1. Trimming at V came to 5 bases and at J to 7 bases, leaving 11 bases not matched to a gene. CDR3 length: 14 amino acids. Germline assignment: CDR1 SGHVS and CDR2 FQNEAQ. The CDR3 sequence: CASSVNRGPREQYF. CDR3 DNA: TGTGCCAGCAGCGTCAACAGGGGCCCTAGGGAGCAGTACTTC. Full variable domain (missing parts from reference TRBV7-8 and TRBJ2-7): GAGVSQSPRYKVAKRGQDVALRCDPISGHVSLFWYQQALGQGPEFLTYFQNEAQLDKSGLPSDRFFAERPEGSVSTLKIQRTQQEDSAVYLCASSVNRGPREQYFGPGTRLTVT.

The chain employs TRBV2 and TRBJ1-3; weak D call: TRBD1 (5 bases). This CDR3 has 14 residues. Germline CDR1 reads SNHLY; CDR2 reads FYNNEI. The V and J ends lost 6 bases and 4 bases respectively, with 13 bases between them. The CDR3 region has the DNA TGTGCCAGCAGCGGGGAGGGGCCGGGAAACACCATATATTTT. It encodes CASSGEGPGNTIYF.

The chain has TRBV23-1 and TRBJ2-1; 9 bases are a match to TRBD1. TRBV23-1 is placed among ORFs of uncertain function. Trimming cost V 0 bases and J 0 bases; bases outside gene matches: 6. This CDR3 has 18 amino acids. DNA of the CDR3: TGCGCCAGCAGTCAATCGTTCGGACAGGGGAGCTCCTACAATGAGCAGTTCTTC. The encoded protein is CASSQSFGQGSSYNEQFF.

The CDR3 coding sequence is TGCGCCAGCAGGGGGATGGACAGGGGAAGTGGCTACACCTTC. Translating gives CASRGMDRGSGYTF. The chain recombines TRBV5-1 with TRBJ1-2; 9 bases agree with TRBD1. V lost 5 bases to trimming and J lost 7 bases; unmatched junction nucleotides: 9. There are 14 residues in the CDR3. Germline-derived CDR1 and CDR2 are SGHRS and YFSETQ.

The J gene is TRBJ1-3, the V gene TRBV28, with 8 bases lining up with TRBD1. J gave up 5 bases and V 5 bases, and 5 bases lay outside the gene matches. Per the germline V gene, CDR1 is MDHEN and CDR2 is SYDVKM. This CDR3 has 14 amino acids. DNA for the CDR3: TGTGCCAGCAGTACCTGGACAGGGAGAAACACCATATATTTT. Its translation: CASSTWTGRNTIYF.

The gene calls are TRBV12-5 and TRBJ1-2, with 8 bases matching TRBD1. Germline trimming cut 0 bases from V and 8 bases from J; bases unmatched to any gene: 8. Per germline, CDR1 LGHNT and CDR2 FRNRAP. This CDR3 has 15 residues. The CDR3, as DNA: TGTGCTAGTGGTTTGGTAATATCAGGGGGCTACGGCTACACCTTC. Encoded protein: CASGLVISGGYGYTF. Filled out from reference TRBV12-5 and TRBJ1-2, the complete variable domain reads DARVTQTPRHKVTEMGQEVTMRCQPILGHNTVFWYRQTMMQGLELLAYFRNRAPLDDSGMPKDRFSAEMPDATLATLKIQPSEPRDSAVYFCASGLVISGGYGYTFGSGTRLTVV.

The rearrangement uses TRBV7-3 and TRBJ1-2, with 10 bases that match TRBD1. The trim removed 5 bases at V and 8 bases at J, leaving 5 bases unmatched. Per germline, CDR1 SGHTA and CDR2 FQGTGA. This CDR3 region has 13 residues. CDR3 sequence reads: CASSRQGAGGYTF. In nucleotides, the CDR3 is TGTGCCAGCAGCCGACAGGGGGCAGGAGGCTACACCTTC.

Only one count was recorded for this clone. The chain joins TRBV29-1 to TRBJ1-2; 7 bases line up with TRBD1. This CDR3 has 15 amino acids. The junction had 9 bases not matched to a gene; V was cut back by 4 bases and J by 1 base. Looked up from germline, CDR1 is SQVTM and CDR2 is ANQGSEA. CDR3 in amino acids: CSVGRDRQNNYGYTF. Written as DNA, the CDR3 is TGCAGCGTTGGTCGGGACAGACAAAATAACTATGGCTACACCTTC. The whole variable domain, remainder taken from reference TRBV29-1 and TRBJ1-2, is SAVISQKPSRDICQRGTSLTIQCQVDSQVTMMFWYRQQPGQSLTLIATANQGSEATYESGFVIDKFPISRPNLTFSTLTVSNMSPEDSSIYLCSVGRDRQNNYGYTFGSGTRLTVV.